This T cell receptor (beta chain) was sequenced for a study of blood T cells in healthy people across ages. Across the whole study: Capturing about one barcoded beta molecule per two T cells was achieved by template switching.

This CDR3 region has 12 residues. Germline lookup yields CDR1 WSHSY and CDR2 SAAADI. With 11 bases removed from V and 5 bases from J, the gap between germline ends came to 15 bases. Primers used in a second PCR of about 7 to 12 cycles were a sample-barcoded 5' primer and a J-beta primer mix. Using its own MiXCR run on the 5' RACE reads, TCRdb lists one record per CDR3 protein. Of 650,000 to 800,000 distinct CDR3 sequences in the sample, around 45% were seen once. The draw of peripheral blood yielded around 10 milliliters from each donor. Each sample provided at least 5.5 micrograms of extracted total RNA.

V usage is TRBV10-2 and J usage is TRBJ1-2; perhaps TRBD1 as D (6 bases). Sequenced input: blood. This clonotype was sampled from a man between 60 and 70 years old in good health. The DNA for the CDR3 is TGCGCCGGCGCGCCAAGGGGGTATGGCTACACCTTC. Translating gives CAGAPRGYGYTF.